The present T cell receptor beta chain was sequenced within a study of CD8+ T cells in alopecia areata. Study at large: Treated patients were dosed with oral tofacitinib, taking 5 to 10 mg twice daily.

Study conclusions and caveats: It was observed that many expanded lesional clones persisted in scalp and blood during tofacitinib. The link between baseline CD8+ expansion and response remains uncertain with one nonresponder.

The CDR3 sequence is 12 residues long. The germline V gene has CDR1 SGHNT and CDR2 YYREEE (reference sequence). V lost 3 bases and J lost 6, with 10 bases in between. This clone was counted once. What it binds is not known. The treatment: oral pan-JAK inhibitor, 5-10 mg twice daily. PBMCs served as the source from which CD4+ and CD8+ T cells were sorted. Extraction of RNA preceded its reverse transcription into cDNA, which served as the sequencing template. TCRdb's table, derived via immunoSEQ multiplex PCR, lists solely in-frame clones and lacks some. The table shows about 76,000 clones, with approximately 72% occurring only once.

The chain links TRBV5-4 to TRBJ2-7; D is unclear. This specimen consisted of CD8+ T cells sorted from blood, obtained at week 24, from a patient treated with tofacitinib. The TCR originated in a human donor with alopecia areata. The CDR3 coding sequence is TGTGCCAGCAGCTCCGAGTTCCGCGAGCAGTACTTC. It yields the protein CASSSEFREQYF. Looking up the rest from reference TRBV5-4 and TRBJ2-7 gives the full variable domain: ETGVTQSPTHLIKTRGQQVTLRCSSQSGHNTVSWYQQALGQGPQFIFQYYREEENGRGNFPPRFSGLQFPNYSSELNVNALELDDSALYLCASSSEFREQYFGPGTRLTVT.